This entry concerns a single TCR beta chain. Participants in the exposed group had met a COVID-19 case in the 2 weeks before joining the study. The data originate from a study of blood T cell repertoires in COVID-19. Some clones are missing from TCRdb's copy, which holds only in-frame ones; the method was immunoSEQ multiplex PCR. The sample records approximately 220,000 clones, 83% being singletons. Sequenced: PBMCs or T cells enriched from blood (not recorded which). This receptor was taken from a woman aged 40 to 50 who had been exposed to COVID-19.

The chain's CDR3 is CASSSGTQGVQPQHF. The CDR3 nucleotides are TGTGCCAGCAGCTCGGGAACACAGGGAGTACAGCCCCAGCATTTT. V gene TRBV5-5 combines with J gene TRBJ1-5; the D gene is possibly TRBD1 (6 bases). Deletions cut 3 bases from V and 7 bases from J, with 17 bases between. In germline, CDR1 is SGHKS, CDR2 YYEKEE (reference sequence). The CDR3 length is 15 residues.